These 14 T cell receptor beta chains share one sample of origin, sequenced in a study of regulatory T cells in long-lasting Graves disease. Combining iRepertoire HTBI primers with Arm-PCR of CDR3 regions, the authors built TCR beta libraries. TCRdb reprocessed the multiplex PCR reads with MiXCR, giving one entry per CDR3 protein. The data hold about 540,000 distinct CDR3 sequences, with approximately 15% observed a single time. Time point noted: newly diagnosed GD, antithyroid drugs for less than 3 months. Isolated PBMC RNA provided the starting material for the TCR library. This sample also appeared in a second study, on T cells in Graves' hyperthyroidism and ophthalmopathy.

The specimen was peripheral blood mononuclear cells (PBMCs), collected at new diagnosis, from a patient treated with antithyroid drugs. These receptors were collected from a man aged 25-45 years with Graves disease.

This clonotype was picked up many times. V and J are TRBV7-9 and TRBJ1-5; no reliable D call. The CDR3 is 14 amino acids. Looked up from germline, CDR1 is SEHNR and CDR2 is FQNEAQ (reference sequence). Trimming pared 1 base from V and 4 bases from J, leaving 8 bases between. CDR3 DNA sequence: TGTGCCAGCAGCTTAGTGGCAGATAATCAGCCCCAGCATTTT. Its translation is CASSLVADNQPQHF.

Comments on this clonotype: A much larger clone is a single base away; this may be a read error. V usage is TRBV27 and J usage is TRBJ2-4; no clear D. CDR1 is MNHEY, CDR2 SMNVEV, per germline (reference sequence). The CDR3 has 16 residues. CDR3 loop: CAGSPQTGPEKNIQYF. In DNA, the CDR3 is TGTGCCGGCAGTCCCCAGACCGGGCCAGAAAAAAACATTCAGTACTTC.

The chain couples TRBV27 to TRBJ1-4; 10 bases match TRBD1. V was pared by 3 bases and J by 8 bases, with 6 bases of the junction left unmatched. The germline V gene encodes CDR1 MNHEY and CDR2 SMNVEV (reference sequence). The CDR3 spans 15 residues. The CDR3 DNA sequence: TGTGCCAGCAGTTTCCTGGGACAGGGGAACGAAAAACTGTTTTTT. Protein product: CASSFLGQGNEKLFF.

Many counts were recorded for this clonotype. This chain connects TRBV24-1 to TRBJ1-2; 7 bases fit TRBD1. CDR1 KGHDR and CDR2 SFDVKD come from the germline V gene. CDR3 length: 16 residues. V was pared by 3 bases and J by 1 base, with 7 bases of the junction left unmatched. CDR3 DNA: TGTGCCACCAGTGATATCGGTCCAGGGGGTAACTATGGCTACACCTTC. This codes for CATSDIGPGGNYGYTF.

Of note for this clonotype: A much larger clone sits a single nucleotide away, making a read error possible. V usage is TRBV7-9 and J usage is TRBJ2-7, with TRBD2 matching 7 bases. CDR3 length: 14 residues. The germline CDR1 and CDR2 sequences are SEHNR and FQNEAQ (reference sequence). The trim removed 5 bases at V and 0 bases at J, leaving 4 bases unmatched. The CDR3 is CASSPTSLSYEQYF. The CDR3 DNA follows: TGTGCCAGCAGCCCGACTAGCCTCTCCTACGAGCAGTACTTC.

This rearrangement joins TRBV7-2 to TRBJ1-3; TRBD1 agrees at 8 bases. V dropped 2 bases and J dropped 0; count of bases not matched to a gene: 6. Germline V gives CDR1 SGHTA, CDR2 FQGNSA. CDR3 length: 17 amino acids. For the CDR3, the DNA is TGTGCCAGCAGCTTACAGGGGGCTCTTGGCTCTGGAAACACCATATATTTT. Protein: CASSLQGALGSGNTIYF.

This chain uses TRBV2 with TRBJ2-2; 8 bases fit TRBD2. CDR1 is SNHLY, CDR2 FYNNEI, per germline. There are 15 residues in the CDR3. J lost 4 bases, V lost 7 bases, and 8 bases had no gene match. The CDR3 loop is CASKPGLGGTGELFF. For the CDR3, the DNA is TGTGCCAGCAAACCGGGACTAGGGGGCACCGGGGAGCTGTTTTTT.

This clonotype was picked up many times. The chain links TRBV30 to TRBJ2-1; 8 bases are a match to TRBD2. Germline loops: CDR1 GTSNPN, CDR2 SVGIG (reference sequence). CDR3 length: 16 residues. Trimming at V came to 3 bases and at J to 4 bases, leaving 11 bases not matched to a gene. In DNA form, the CDR3 reads TGTGCCTGGAGGCCAATCACTAGCGGATCTTACAATGAGCAGTTCTTC. Residues: CAWRPITSGSYNEQFF.

This clonotype was seen many times. The genes are TRBV18 and TRBJ2-3; the D gene is possibly TRBD2 (6 bases). Trimming stripped 4 bases from V and 5 bases from J, with 13 bases between. Germline V gene lookup returns CDR1 KGHSH and CDR2 LQKENI. There are 14 residues in the CDR3. The chain's CDR3 is CASSQSGAGDTQYF. In DNA, the CDR3 is TGTGCCAGCTCACAGAGCGGAGCGGGAGATACGCAGTATTTT.

Worth noting for this clonotype: A much larger clonotype is one base distant, so this may be a read error. This rearrangement joins TRBV29-1 to TRBJ2-1, with D hard to call. CDR3 length: 11 residues. Germline V gene data show CDR1 as SQVTM and CDR2 as ANQGSEA. The CDR3 region is CSALTYDEQFF. DNA of the CDR3: TGCAGCGCCCTGACCTACGATGAGCAGTTCTTC.

The genes are TRBV10-1 and TRBJ2-7; 8 bases match TRBD2. Per the germline V gene, CDR1 is WNHNN and CDR2 is SYGVQD (reference sequence). The CDR3 has 14 residues. V was clipped by 8 bases and J by 7 bases; unmatched bases: 13. DNA for the CDR3: TGCGCCAGCGCCCGACTAGCGAGCAGTGGGGAGCAGTACTTC. Amino acid sequence: CASARLASSGEQYF.

This clonotype occurred many times. The rearrangement uses TRBV2 and TRBJ2-7, with D possibly TRBD2 on 6 matching bases. Germline V lookup: CDR1 SNHLY, CDR2 FYNNEI. This CDR3 contains 14 residues. The V and J ends lost 7 bases and 0 bases respectively, with 13 bases between them. CDR3 amino acids: CASNSRDFSYEQYF. The CDR3 region has the DNA TGTGCCAGCAACTCCCGGGACTTCTCCTACGAGCAGTACTTC.

This clonotype turned up a few times. J is TRBJ1-5 and V is TRBV7-2; D is unclear. The ends were cut back, 6 bases at V and 6 bases at J, with 18 bases in the middle. The V gene's germline CDR1 is SGHTA and CDR2 FQGNSA. The CDR3 is 15 residues long. CDR3 in DNA: TGTGCCAGCAGTGGGAGAGGTGTCTTCCCTCAGCCCCAGCATTTT. It encodes CASSGRGVFPQPQHF.

This clonotype was found many times. The chain links TRBV29-1 to TRBJ2-5; the D is unclear. Germline CDR1 is SQVTM and CDR2 is ANQGSEA. This CDR3 has 12 residues. V dropped 2 bases and J dropped 8 bases, with 12 bases sitting between them. CDR3 coding DNA: TGCAGCGTTGAAAAAAGGATAGGAACCCAGTACTTC. It is translated as CSVEKRIGTQYF.